These T cell receptor beta chains were read from a single sample in a study of shared clonotypes between healthy human individuals. Assay: immunoSEQ multiplex PCR; the TCRdb copy retains only in-frame clones and omits some. Of about 2.1 million clones in the sample, about 93% were seen once. Sequenced: naive CD8+ T cells from PBMCs. Every receptor here comes from a man aged 18 to 35 in good health. Some clones in this sample may be carry-over from other donors' samples. Both conserved end residues are part of each CDR3. D genes are given only for firm matches. Size is stated for part of the rows, as once, few or many counts, or as a class when the clone is expanded.

TRBJ2-7	TRBD1	-	TRBV4-3	CASSPGQGASYEQYF	TGCGCCAGCAGCCCCGGACAGGGGGCTTCCTACGAGCAGTACTTC
TRBJ2-2	TRBD2	-	TRBV10-2	CASALAGIAGELFF	TGCGCCAGCGCCCTAGCGGGTATCGCCGGGGAGCTGTTTTTT
TRBJ2-7	TRBD1	once	TRBV7-6	CASSLMTGGYEQYF	TGTGCCAGCAGCTTGATGACAGGGGGCTACGAGCAGTACTTC
TRBJ2-3	TRBD2	-	TRBV9	CASSVSSGNTDTQYF	TGTGCCAGCAGCGTATCTAGCGGAAACACAGATACGCAGTATTTT
TRBJ2-1	TRBD1	-	TRBV28	CASSSDRPDGNEQFF	TGTGCCAGCAGCTCGGACAGGCCTGATGGCAATGAGCAGTTCTTC
TRBJ1-1	TRBD1	-	TRBV6-5	CASSYSLEGATTEAFF	TGTGCCAGCAGTTACTCATTAGAGGGGGCCACCACTGAAGCTTTCTTT
TRBJ2-7	TRBD2	-	TRBV4-3	CASSPLRTSSYEQYF	TGCGCCAGCAGCCCGCTCAGGACTAGTTCCTACGAGCAGTACTTC
TRBJ2-7	TRBD1	-	TRBV6-1	CASSDATGDYEQYF	TGTGCCAGCAGTGATGCGACAGGGGACTACGAGCAGTACTTC
TRBJ1-1	-	-	TRBV27	CASSLAPGLNTEAFF	TGTGCCAGCAGTTTGGCCCCAGGATTGAACACTGAAGCTTTCTTT
TRBJ2-6	-	-	TRBV19	CASSAGTPRDSGANVLTF	TGTGCCAGTAGTGCAGGGACACCTCGGGACTCTGGGGCCAACGTCCTGACTTTC
TRBJ2-7	-	once	TRBV4-3	CASSQRRAYEQYF	TGCGCCAGCAGCCAGCGGCGAGCCTACGAGCAGTACTTC
TRBJ1-2	-	-	TRBV7-8	CASSLNLGWAHGYTF	TGTGCCAGCAGCTTAAATTTAGGCTGGGCCCATGGCTACACCTTC
TRBJ2-1	-	-	TRBV7-8	CASSLLGGFSYNEQFF	TGTGCCAGCAGCTTATTGGGCGGATTCTCCTACAATGAGCAGTTCTTC
TRBJ1-1	TRBD1	-	TRBV6-1	CASRDPGQGTEAFF	TGTGCCAGCAGGGACCCGGGACAGGGGACTGAAGCTTTCTTT
TRBJ1-1	-	-	TRBV7-9	CASSLVDRNTEAFF	TGTGCCAGCAGCTTAGTTGACAGGAACACTGAAGCTTTCTTT
TRBJ2-7	TRBD2	once	TRBV27	CASSWSGSTAYEQYF	TGTGCCAGCAGCTGGAGCGGGAGTACCGCCTACGAGCAGTACTTC
TRBJ2-1	TRBD2	-	TRBV9	CASSPWQRGNEQFF	TGTGCCAGCAGCCCCTGGCAGCGGGGAAATGAGCAGTTCTTC
TRBJ1-1	-	-	TRBV28	CASKDTEAFF	TGTGCCAGCAAGGACACTGAAGCTTTCTTT
TRBJ2-2	TRBD1	-	TRBV7-6	CASSLDWTGAGSDTGELFF	TGTGCCAGCAGCTTAGACTGGACAGGGGCTGGCTCTGACACCGGGGAGCTGTTTTTT
TRBJ1-1	-	-	TRBV19	CASNKLDLLNTEAFF	TGTGCCAGTAATAAATTGGACCTATTGAACACTGAAGCTTTCTTT
TRBJ1-5	TRBD1	once	TRBV6-1	CASSGVRGSNQPQHF	TGTGCCAGCAGTGGTGTCAGGGGGAGCAATCAGCCCCAGCATTTT
TRBJ1-4	-	few	TRBV4-1	CASSQKGWGNEKLFF	TGCGCCAGCAGCCAGAAGGGGTGGGGTAATGAAAAACTGTTTTTT
TRBJ2-7	TRBD2	-	TRBV19	CASSFTSGRAHEQYF	TGTGCCAGTAGTTTCACTAGCGGGAGGGCCCACGAGCAGTACTTC
TRBJ1-2	-	-	TRBV28	CASSTDPSMGYTF	TGTGCCAGCAGTACGGACCCCTCGATGGGCTACACCTTC
TRBJ1-2	TRBD1	-	TRBV7-9	CASSLSGQGNYYGYTF	TGTGCCAGCAGCCTATCAGGACAGGGGAATTACTATGGCTACACCTTC
TRBJ2-1	-	-	TRBV2	CASLGGIYNEQFF	TGTGCCAGCTTAGGCGGGATCTACAATGAGCAGTTCTTC
TRBJ1-2	TRBD1	-	TRBV14	CASSPGQGFYGYTF	TGTGCCAGCAGCCCGGGACAGGGATTCTATGGCTACACCTTC